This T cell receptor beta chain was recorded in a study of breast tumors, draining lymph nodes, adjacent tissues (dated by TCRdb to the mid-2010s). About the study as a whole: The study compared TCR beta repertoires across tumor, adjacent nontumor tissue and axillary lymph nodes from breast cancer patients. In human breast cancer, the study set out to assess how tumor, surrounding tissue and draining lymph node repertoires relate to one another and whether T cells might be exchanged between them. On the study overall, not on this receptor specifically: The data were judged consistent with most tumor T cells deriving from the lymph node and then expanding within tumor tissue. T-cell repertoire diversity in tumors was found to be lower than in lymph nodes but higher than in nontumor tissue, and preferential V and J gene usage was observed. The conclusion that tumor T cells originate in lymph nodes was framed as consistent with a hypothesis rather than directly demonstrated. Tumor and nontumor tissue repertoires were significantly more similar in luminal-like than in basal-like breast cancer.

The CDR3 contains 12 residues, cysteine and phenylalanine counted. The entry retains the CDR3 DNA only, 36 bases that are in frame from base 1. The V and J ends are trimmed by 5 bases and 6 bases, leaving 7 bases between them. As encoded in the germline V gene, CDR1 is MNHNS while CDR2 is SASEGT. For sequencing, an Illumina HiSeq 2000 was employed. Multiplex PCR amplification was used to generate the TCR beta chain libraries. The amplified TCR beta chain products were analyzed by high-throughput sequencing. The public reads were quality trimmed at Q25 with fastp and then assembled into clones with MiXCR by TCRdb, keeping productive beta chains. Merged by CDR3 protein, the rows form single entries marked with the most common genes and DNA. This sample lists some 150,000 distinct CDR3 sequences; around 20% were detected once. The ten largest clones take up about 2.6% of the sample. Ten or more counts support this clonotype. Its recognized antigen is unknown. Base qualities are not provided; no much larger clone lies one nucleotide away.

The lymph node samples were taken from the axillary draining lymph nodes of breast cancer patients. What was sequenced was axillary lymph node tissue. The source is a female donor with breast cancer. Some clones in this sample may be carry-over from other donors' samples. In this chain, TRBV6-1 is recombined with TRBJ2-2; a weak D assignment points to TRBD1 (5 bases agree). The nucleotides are TGTGCCAGCAGTCAGGGCGCCGGGGAGCTGTTTTTT. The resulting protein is CASSQGAGELFF.